This is a list of T cell receptor beta chains from one sample in a study of shared clonotypes between healthy human individuals. Sequenced by immunoSEQ multiplex PCR; TCRdb stores in-frame clones only, minus some. Of 530,000 or so clones listed, nearly 80% are singletons. The sample consisted of PBMCs. The receptors shown here come from a woman in her thirties or forties in good health. Some clones in this sample may be carry-over from other donors' samples. The CDR3 runs from the conserved cysteine through the conserved F or W.

V	J	CDR3
TRBV18	TRBJ2-3	CASSPLTGGSDTQYF
TRBV5-5	TRBJ1-1	CASSLDRGTEAFF
TRBV4-1	TRBJ2-1	CASSPGGPYNEQFF
TRBV29-1	TRBJ2-3	CSVEGGVRTDTQYF
TRBV18	TRBJ2-7	CASSPWGVKTYEQYF
TRBV18	TRBJ2-6	CASSPFTGANVLTF
TRBV19	TRBJ2-5	CASSPEGRETQYF
TRBV5-1	.	CASSLAGGGVLSYEQYF
TRBV5-1	TRBJ2-3	CASSLGQSTDTQYF
TRBV28	TRBJ1-2	CASSLYPSYGYTF
TRBV30	TRBJ2-2	CAWKAGGGTGELFF
TRBV4-2	TRBJ2-7	CASSQDRTSGRALRSYEQYF
TRBV7-6	TRBJ1-2	CASRGEDSNYGYTF
TRBV28	TRBJ1-5	CASSFRTGNSNQPQHF
TRBV9	TRBJ2-2	CASSQGSGELFF
TRBV5-1	TRBJ2-2	CASSLTSGTLGELFF
TRBV4-3	TRBJ1-3	CASSHLTGSSGNTIYF
TRBV19	TRBJ2-3	CASSMVAELPDTQYF
TRBV7-2	TRBJ2-1	CASAGTPSYNEQFF
TRBV7-2	TRBJ1-2	CASSPWTFGSGYTF
TRBV30	TRBJ2-6	CAWSVADRDAGANVLTF
TRBV6-5	TRBJ1-2	CASSPYSDRNYGYTF
TRBV19	TRBJ2-7	CASSSGQGASLVYF
TRBV6-1	TRBJ2-3	CASSVIPEGTDTQYF
TRBV28	TRBJ2-7	CASTSPGQVHEQYF
TRBV10-2	TRBJ1-2	CASRSSGEINYGYTF
TRBV30	TRBJ2-7	CAWSVLAGGPLYEQYF